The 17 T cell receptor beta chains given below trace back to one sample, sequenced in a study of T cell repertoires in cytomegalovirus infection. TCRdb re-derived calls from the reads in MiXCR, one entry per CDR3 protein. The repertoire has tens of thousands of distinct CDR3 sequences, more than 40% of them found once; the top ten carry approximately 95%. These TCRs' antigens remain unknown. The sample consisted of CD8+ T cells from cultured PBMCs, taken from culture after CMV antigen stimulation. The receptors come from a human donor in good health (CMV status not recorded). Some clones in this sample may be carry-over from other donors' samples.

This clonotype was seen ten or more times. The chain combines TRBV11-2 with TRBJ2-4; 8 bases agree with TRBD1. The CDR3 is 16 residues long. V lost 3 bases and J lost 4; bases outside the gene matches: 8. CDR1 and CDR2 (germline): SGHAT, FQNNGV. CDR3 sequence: CASSLYMTGAKNIQYF. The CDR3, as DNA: TGTGCCAGCAGCTTGTATATGACAGGGGCTAAAAACATTCAGTACTTC.

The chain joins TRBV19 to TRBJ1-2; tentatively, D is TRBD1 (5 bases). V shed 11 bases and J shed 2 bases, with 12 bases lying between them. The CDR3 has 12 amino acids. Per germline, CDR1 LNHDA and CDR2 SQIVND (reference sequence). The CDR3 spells CALRDGNYGYTF. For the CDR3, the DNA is TGTGCCTTAAGGGACGGGAACTATGGCTACACCTTC. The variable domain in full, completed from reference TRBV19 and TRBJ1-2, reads DGGITQSPKYLFRKEGQNVTLSCEQNLNHDAMYWYRQDPGQGLRLIYYSQIVNDFQKGDIAEGYSVSREKKESFPLTVTSAQKNPTAFYLCALRDGNYGYTFGSGTRLTVV.

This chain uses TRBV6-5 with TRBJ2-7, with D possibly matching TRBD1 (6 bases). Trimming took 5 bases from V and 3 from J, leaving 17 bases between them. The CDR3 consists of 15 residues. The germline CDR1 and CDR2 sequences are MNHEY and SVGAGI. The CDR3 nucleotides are TGTGCCAGCAGTCCCAACGGACAGCTAGACTACGAGCAGTACTTC. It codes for CASSPNGQLDYEQYF.

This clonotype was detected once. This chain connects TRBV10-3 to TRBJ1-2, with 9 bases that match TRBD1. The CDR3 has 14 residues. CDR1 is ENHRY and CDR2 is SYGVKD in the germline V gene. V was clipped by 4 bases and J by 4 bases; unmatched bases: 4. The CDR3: CAISGDREVYGYTF. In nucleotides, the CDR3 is TGTGCCATCAGTGGGGACAGGGAAGTCTATGGCTACACCTTC.

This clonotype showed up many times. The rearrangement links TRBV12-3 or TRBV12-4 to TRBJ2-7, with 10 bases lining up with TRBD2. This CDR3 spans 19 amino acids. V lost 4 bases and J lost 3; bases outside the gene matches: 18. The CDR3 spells CASSSPSGRAQDGHYEQYF. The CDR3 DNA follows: TGTGCCAGCAGTTCCCCCAGCGGGAGGGCCCAGGATGGGCACTACGAGCAGTACTTC.

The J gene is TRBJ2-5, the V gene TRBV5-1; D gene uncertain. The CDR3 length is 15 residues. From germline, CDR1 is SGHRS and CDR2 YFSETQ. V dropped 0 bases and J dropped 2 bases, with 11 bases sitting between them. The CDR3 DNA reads TGCGCCAGCAGCTTGGTAGCTGGCGGACAAGAGACCCAGTACTTC. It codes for CASSLVAGGQETQYF.

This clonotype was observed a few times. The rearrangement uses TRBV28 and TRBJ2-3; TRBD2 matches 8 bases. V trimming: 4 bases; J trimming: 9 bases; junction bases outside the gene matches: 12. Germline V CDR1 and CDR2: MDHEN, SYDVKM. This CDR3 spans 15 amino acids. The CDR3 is CASSSSLAVVRTQYF. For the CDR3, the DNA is TGTGCCAGCAGTTCGTCACTAGCGGTGGTTAGGACGCAGTATTTT.

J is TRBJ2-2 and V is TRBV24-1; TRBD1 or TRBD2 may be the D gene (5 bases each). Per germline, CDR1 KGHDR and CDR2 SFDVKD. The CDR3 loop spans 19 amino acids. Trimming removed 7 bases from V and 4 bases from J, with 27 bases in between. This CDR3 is CATSNRAPGTGMITGELFF. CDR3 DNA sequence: TGTGCCACCAGCAATCGGGCACCCGGGACCGGGATGATCACCGGGGAGCTGTTTTTT.

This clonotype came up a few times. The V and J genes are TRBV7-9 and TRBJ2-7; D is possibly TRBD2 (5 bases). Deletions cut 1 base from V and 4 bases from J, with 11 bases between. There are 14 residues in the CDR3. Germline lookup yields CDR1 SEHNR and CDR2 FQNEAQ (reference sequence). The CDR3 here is CASSLVQRPYEQYF. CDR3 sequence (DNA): TGTGCCAGCAGCTTAGTCCAGCGGCCGTACGAGCAGTACTTC.

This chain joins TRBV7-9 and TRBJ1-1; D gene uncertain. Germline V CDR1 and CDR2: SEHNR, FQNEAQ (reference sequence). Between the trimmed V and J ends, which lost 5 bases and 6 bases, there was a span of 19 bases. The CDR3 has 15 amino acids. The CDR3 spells CASSPPQVSVAEAFF. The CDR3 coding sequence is TGTGCCAGCAGCCCGCCTCAGGTGAGTGTGGCTGAAGCTTTCTTT.

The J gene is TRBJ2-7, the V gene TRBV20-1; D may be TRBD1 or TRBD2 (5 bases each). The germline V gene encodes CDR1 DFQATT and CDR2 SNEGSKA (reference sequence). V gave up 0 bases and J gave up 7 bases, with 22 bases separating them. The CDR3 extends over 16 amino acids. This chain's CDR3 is CSARDTGRDALDEQYF. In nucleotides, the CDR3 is TGCAGTGCTAGAGACACCGGCCGGGACGCTCTTGATGAGCAGTACTTC.

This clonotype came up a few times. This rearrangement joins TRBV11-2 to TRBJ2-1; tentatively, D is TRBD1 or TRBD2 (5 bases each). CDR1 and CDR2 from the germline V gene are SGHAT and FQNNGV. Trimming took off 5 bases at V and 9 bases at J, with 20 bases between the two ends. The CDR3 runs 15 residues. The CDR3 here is CASSPPRASRGEQFF. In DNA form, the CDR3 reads TGTGCCAGCAGCCCCCCCAGGGCTAGCAGAGGTGAGCAGTTCTTC. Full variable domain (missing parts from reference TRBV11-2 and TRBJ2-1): EAGVAQSPRYKIIEKRQSVAFWCNPISGHATLYWYQQILGQGPKLLIQFQNNGVVDDSQLPKDRFSAERLKGVDSTLKIQPAKLEDSAVYLCASSPPRASRGEQFFGPGTRLTVL.

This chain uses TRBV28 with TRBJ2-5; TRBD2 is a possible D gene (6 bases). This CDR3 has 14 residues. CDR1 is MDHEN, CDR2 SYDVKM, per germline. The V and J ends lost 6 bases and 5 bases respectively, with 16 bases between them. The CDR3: CASRANGGWETQYF. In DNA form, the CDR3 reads TGTGCCAGCAGGGCAAACGGGGGTTGGGAGACCCAGTACTTC.

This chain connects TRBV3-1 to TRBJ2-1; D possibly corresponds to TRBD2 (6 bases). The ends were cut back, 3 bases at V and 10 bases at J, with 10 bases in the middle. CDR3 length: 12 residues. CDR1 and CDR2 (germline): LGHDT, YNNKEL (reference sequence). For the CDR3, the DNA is TGTGCCAGCAGCCATTTAGCGGTAGAGCAGTTCTTC. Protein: CASSHLAVEQFF.

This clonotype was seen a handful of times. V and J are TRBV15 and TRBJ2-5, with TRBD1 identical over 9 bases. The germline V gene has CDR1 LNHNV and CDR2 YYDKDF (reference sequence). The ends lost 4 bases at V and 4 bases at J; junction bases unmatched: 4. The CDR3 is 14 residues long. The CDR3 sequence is CATSIMDRGETQYF. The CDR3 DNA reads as TGTGCCACCAGCATTATGGACAGGGGAGAGACCCAGTACTTC.

This CDR3 is CASSLQGEEAFF. In DNA, the CDR3 is TGTGCCAGCAGTTTGCAGGGGGAGGAAGCTTTCTTT. This rearrangement joins TRBV27 to TRBJ1-1, with TRBD1 matching 7 bases. The CDR3 has 12 residues. Germline V lookup: CDR1 MNHEY, CDR2 SMNVEV (reference sequence). Germline trimming cut 3 bases from V and 8 bases from J; bases unmatched to any gene: 3.

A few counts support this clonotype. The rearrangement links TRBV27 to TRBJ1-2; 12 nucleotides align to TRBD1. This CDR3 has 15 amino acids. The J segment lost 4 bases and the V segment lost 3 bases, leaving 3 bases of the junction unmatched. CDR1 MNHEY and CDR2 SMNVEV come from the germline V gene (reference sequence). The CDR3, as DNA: TGTGCCAGCAGTTTCAGGGGACAGGGGGCCTATGGCTACACCTTC. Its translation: CASSFRGQGAYGYTF.